These 15 T cell receptor beta chains originate from one sample sequenced in a study of cytomegalovirus exposure and HLA in healthy donors. Researchers ran the PCR with 60 Vbeta and 13 Jbeta primers. Clones were read by immunoSEQ multiplex PCR, and TCRdb kept only the in-frame ones, dropping some. The sample yields about 170,000 clones, around 82% seen once. The sample taken for sequencing was PBMCs. These TCRs come from a woman in her fifties or sixties in good health and CMV-seropositive.

The chain carries TRBV29-1 and TRBJ1-1; D perhaps matches TRBD1 (5 bases). The germline gives CDR1 SQVTM, CDR2 ANQGSEA. The CDR3 has 13 amino acids. The ends were cut back, 2 bases at V and 2 bases at J, with 9 bases in the middle. CDR3 coding DNA: TGCAGCGTTGAATGGGGCCTTAACACTGAAGCTTTCTTT. Its translation is CSVEWGLNTEAFF.

J is TRBJ1-1 and V is TRBV2; D is ambiguous. The germline V gene encodes CDR1 SNHLY and CDR2 FYNNEI. The CDR3 is 14 amino acids. V was cut by 6 bases and J by 0 bases, with 11 bases left in between. The CDR3, as DNA: TGTGCCAGCAGGAAGGACTCTATGAACACTGAAGCTTTCTTT. Protein: CASRKDSMNTEAFF.

The CDR3 DNA is TGTGCCAGCAGGGGGGGGGACAGGGGTTTTAATCAGCCCCAGCATTTT. Translating gives CASRGGDRGFNQPQHF. This chain links TRBV2 with TRBJ1-5, with 10 bases that match TRBD1. Germline CDR1 reads SNHLY; CDR2 reads FYNNEI. V dropped 6 bases and J dropped 4; count of bases not matched to a gene: 9. The CDR3 length is 16 residues.

V and J are TRBV18 and TRBJ2-1; 8 nucleotides line up with TRBD1. Germline V gives CDR1 KGHSH, CDR2 LQKENI. CDR3 length: 15 residues. The trim removed 0 bases at V and 5 bases at J, leaving 3 bases unmatched. Written as DNA, the CDR3 is TGTGCCAGCTCACCACCGACAGGGGTAAACAATGAGCAGTTCTTC. It is translated as CASSPPTGVNNEQFF.

V and J are TRBV5-8 and TRBJ2-2, with 9 positions matching TRBD1. The CDR3 is 16 amino acids. The V gene's germline CDR1 is SGHTS and CDR2 YDEGEE. Trimming took 5 bases from V and 6 from J; bases not matched to a gene: 11. Here the CDR3 reads CASRRGTGFPAGELFF. CDR3 coding DNA: TGTGCCAGCAGACGCGGGACAGGGTTTCCGGCCGGGGAGCTGTTTTTT.

The chain combines TRBV18 with TRBJ2-1; unclear D gene. Germline V CDR1 and CDR2: KGHSH, LQKENI. The CDR3 is 12 amino acids. Trimming removed 3 bases at V and 7 bases at J, with 7 bases between. For the CDR3, the DNA is TGTGCCAGCTCACCTGCAGGAAATGAGCAGTTCTTC. It encodes CASSPAGNEQFF.

The chain employs TRBV19 and TRBJ2-3, with TRBD1 matching 10 bases. This CDR3 contains 14 residues. V shed 6 bases, J shed 7 bases, and the junction held 7 bases outside the gene matches. The germline V gene encodes CDR1 LNHDA and CDR2 SQIVND (reference sequence). As DNA, the CDR3 is TGTGCCAGTAGCCAGATGACAGGGGGCCATACGCAGTATTTT. The encoded protein is CASSQMTGGHTQYF.

The gene calls are TRBV5-1 and TRBJ2-3, with TRBD1 matching over 9 bases. Germline lookup yields CDR1 SGHRS and CDR2 YFSETQ. The V gene end was trimmed by 0 bases and the J gene end by 6 bases; junction bases not matched to a gene: 2. The CDR3 is 14 amino acids. The CDR3 loop reads CASSLGQGVDTQYF. Written as DNA, the CDR3 is TGCGCCAGCAGCTTGGGACAGGGGGTCGATACGCAGTATTTT.

J is TRBJ2-7 and V is TRBV25-1; D not certain. The germline V gene has CDR1 MGHDK and CDR2 SYGVNS. The CDR3 runs to 11 residues. V was cut by 3 bases and J by 5 bases, with 5 bases left in between. The CDR3 is CASSDADEQYF. The DNA for the CDR3 is TGTGCCAGCAGTGACGCAGACGAGCAGTACTTC.

The V gene is TRBV11-2, the J gene TRBJ1-3; 7 bases match TRBD1. Trimming removed 5 bases from V and 4 bases from J; junction bases left unmatched: 8. This CDR3 region has 15 residues. Germline CDR1 SGHAT, CDR2 FQNNGV. CDR3 nucleotides: TGTGCCAGCAGCCCCAACGGACAGGCGGGAAACACCATATATTTT. Its protein product is CASSPNGQAGNTIYF.

V and J are TRBV7-9 and TRBJ2-1; weak D call: TRBD2 (5 bases). There are 15 residues in the CDR3. V was pared by 10 bases and J by 0 bases, with 16 bases between. Germline assignment: CDR1 SEHNR and CDR2 FQNEAQ (reference sequence). The CDR3 region has the DNA TGTGCCACGAAGGAGGCAGGACTCTCCTACAATGAGCAGTTCTTC. It translates to CATKEAGLSYNEQFF.

This CDR3 reads CASSLTKVAGHNQPQHF. DNA of the CDR3: TGTGCCAGCAGCTTGACCAAGGTGGCGGGGCACAATCAGCCCCAGCATTTT. The chain combines TRBV5-4 with TRBJ1-5; D may be TRBD1 (5 bases). V lost 1 base, J lost 3 bases, and 17 bases lay in between. This CDR3 has 17 amino acids. CDR1 is SGHNT, CDR2 YYREEE, per germline (reference sequence). Variable domain in full (rest from reference TRBV5-4 and TRBJ1-5): ETGVTQSPTHLIKTRGQQVTLRCSSQSGHNTVSWYQQALGQGPQFIFQYYREEENGRGNFPPRFSGLQFPNYSSELNVNALELDDSALYLCASSLTKVAGHNQPQHFGDGTRLSIL.

This clone has just one count. This chain connects TRBV9 to TRBJ2-1; 13 nucleotides match TRBD2. The CDR3 consists of 16 residues. CDR1 is SGDLS, CDR2 YYNGEE, per germline. V gave up 3 bases and J gave up 8 bases; unmatched junction bases: 8. The CDR3 loop reads CASSGVGLAGFDEQFF. CDR3 bases: TGTGCCAGCAGCGGCGTGGGACTAGCGGGGTTTGATGAGCAGTTCTTC. The variable domain in full, completed from reference TRBV9 and TRBJ2-1, reads DSGVTQTPKHLITATGQRVTLRCSPRSGDLSVYWYQQSLDQGLQFLIQYYNGEERAKGNILERFSAQQFPDLHSELNLSSLELGDSALYFCASSGVGLAGFDEQFFGPGTRLTVL.

The rearrangement links TRBV5-1 to TRBJ2-1, with 9 bases fitting TRBD1. With V trimmed by 2 bases and J by 8 bases, 5 bases remained unmatched. The CDR3 runs 14 residues. Germline V gives CDR1 SGHRS, CDR2 YFSETQ. DNA of the CDR3: TGCGCCAGCAGCTTAGGGACAGGGAAGGATGAGCAGTTCTTC. It translates to CASSLGTGKDEQFF.

V is TRBV6-5 and J is TRBJ2-7; 9 bases map to TRBD1. The CDR3 extends over 14 amino acids. The germline V gene has CDR1 MNHEY and CDR2 SVGAGI. After removal of 6 bases from V and 6 bases from J, the junction contained 9 bases not matched to a gene. The CDR3 sequence is CASSPSQGAGEQYF. In DNA, the CDR3 is TGTGCCAGCAGCCCGTCACAGGGGGCGGGCGAGCAGTACTTC.